There are a few counts of the clone carrying this T cell receptor beta chain. The sample comes from a study of T-cell reconstitution after alpha-beta-depleted transplantation in children. Unique molecular identifiers featured in how the TCRbeta library was prepared. TCRdb reanalysed the PCR reads using MiXCR and keeps one entry per CDR3 protein. This table holds 450,000 to 600,000 distinct CDR3 sequences, roughly 33% found once. CDR1 is LNHNV, CDR2 YYDKDF, per germline (reference sequence). The CDR3 loop spans 15 amino acids. The V and J ends lost 4 bases and 4 bases respectively, with 14 bases between them.

The source was PBMCs from the stem cell graft donor, collected from the stem cell graft. This clonotype was sampled from a human donor who donated a stem cell graft to a child with aplastic anemia. V and J are TRBV15 and TRBJ2-1, with D tentatively TRBD1 (6 bases). The CDR3 region has the DNA TGTGCCACCAGCACTACAGGGCTCATATACAATGAGCAGTTCTTC. As protein: CATSTTGLIYNEQFF. The entire variable domain, with the rest obtained from reference TRBV15 and TRBJ2-1, is as follows: DAMVIQNPRYQVTQFGKPVTLSCSQTLNHNVMYWYQQKSSQAPKLLFHYYDKDFNNEADTPDNFQSRRPNTSFCFLDIRSPGLGDTAMYLCATSTTGLIYNEQFFGPGTRLTVL.